Below, 13 T cell receptor beta chains from the same sample are listed, as sequenced in a study of cytomegalovirus exposure and HLA in healthy donors. Primers included in the PCR were 60 Vbeta and 13 Jbeta primers. The table came from immunoSEQ multiplex PCR; TCRdb's copy has only in-frame clones and leaves some out. Seen here are around 71,000 clones, approximately 70% observed once, and the top ten hold about 15%. Sequences were obtained from PBMCs. The receptors derive from a male donor in good health and CMV-seropositive.

This clone showed up just a few times. The CDR3: CASSYGQGAYEQYF. The CDR3 coding sequence is TGTGCCAGCAGTTACGGGCAGGGGGCCTACGAGCAGTACTTC. V is TRBV6-6 and J is TRBJ2-7, with 7 bases that match TRBD1. This CDR3 region has 14 residues. Germline CDR1 MNHNY, CDR2 SVGAGI (reference sequence). V lost 2 bases and J lost 2; bases outside the gene matches: 3.

The chain joins TRBV15 to TRBJ2-1; TRBD2 matches 8 bases. CDR1 LNHNV and CDR2 YYDKDF come from the germline V gene (reference sequence). This CDR3 spans 15 amino acids. V shed 0 bases and J 8 bases; nucleotides not matched to a gene: 6. CDR3 nucleotide sequence: TGTGCCACCAGCAGAGATACCGGGACTAGGGATGAGCAGTTCTTC. The encoded protein is CATSRDTGTRDEQFF.

The chain couples TRBV13 to TRBJ2-1, with 12 bases that match TRBD2. Germline lookup yields CDR1 PRHDT and CDR2 FYEKMQ (reference sequence). The CDR3 extends over 15 amino acids. J lost 4 bases, V lost 8 bases, and 6 bases had no gene match. The CDR3 here is CASGEGLAGYNEQFF. In DNA, the CDR3 is TGTGCCAGCGGGGAGGGACTAGCGGGTTACAATGAGCAGTTCTTC.

The rearrangement uses TRBV7-9 and TRBJ1-5; D is ambiguous. This CDR3 comprises 13 residues. Germline CDR1 SEHNR, CDR2 FQNEAQ (reference sequence). Trimming shortened V by 4 bases and J by 7 bases, and 11 bases separated the two germline ends. This CDR3 is CASSSRANQPQHF. DNA of the CDR3: TGTGCCAGCAGCTCGAGGGCAAACCAGCCCCAGCATTTT.

The chain recombines TRBV21-1 with TRBJ2-4; the table's D call of TRBD1 was not tested on the DNA. TRBV21-1 is labeled a pseudogene. The CDR3 is 18 residues long. The chain's CDR3 is CASSKILRASLAKNIQYF. The CDR3 DNA is TGTGCCAGCAGCAAAATACTCAGGGCCTCTCTAGCCAAAAACATTCAGTACTTC.

This chain connects TRBV7-6 to TRBJ2-1; D not certain. Germline V CDR1 and CDR2: SGHVS, FNYEAQ. The CDR3 length is 13 residues. V was pared by 5 bases and J by 4 bases, with 9 bases between. The CDR3 bases are TGTGCCAGCAGCGCACAACAGTACAATGAGCAGTTCTTC. As protein: CASSAQQYNEQFF.

The chain carries TRBV4-3 and TRBJ2-3; D perhaps matches TRBD2 (7 bases). The CDR3 has 13 amino acids. Germline lookup yields CDR1 LGHNA and CDR2 YSLEER. The V end was cut by 1 base, the J end by 10 bases, with 12 bases between. As DNA, the CDR3 is TGCGCCAGCAGCCAAGTTAGGGGGGGGTCGCAGTATTTT. Amino acids: CASSQVRGGSQYF.

This clone was seen just once. The chain joins TRBV9 to TRBJ2-5, with D uncertain. The CDR3 has 15 residues. Germline values: CDR1 SGDLS, CDR2 YYNGEE. V lost 6 bases to trimming and J lost 5 bases, with 20 bases between them. The CDR3 nucleotides are TGTGCCAGCACCATCGGGTCCGCTCCCTCGGAGACCCAGTACTTC. Amino acid sequence: CASTIGSAPSETQYF. Together with reference TRBV9 and TRBJ2-5, the CDR3 gives the full variable domain: DSGVTQTPKHLITATGQRVTLRCSPRSGDLSVYWYQQSLDQGLQFLIQYYNGEERAKGNILERFSAQQFPDLHSELNLSSLELGDSALYFCASTIGSAPSETQYFGPGTRLLVL.

This clone was observed a few times. The rearrangement joins TRBV19 to TRBJ1-5; D is ambiguous. The CDR3 totals 15 residues. CDR1 and CDR2 from the germline V gene are LNHDA and SQIVND (reference sequence). Trimming left V 7 bases short and J 0 bases short, with 13 bases between. DNA of the CDR3: TGTGCCAGTAAAACGCCCGGGGATAGCAATCAGCCCCAGCATTTT. Translating gives CASKTPGDSNQPQHF.

The chain is built from TRBV7-7 and TRBJ2-5, with TRBD1 matching 7 bases. The CDR3 consists of 13 residues. The germline V gene has CDR1 SSHAT and CDR2 FNYEAQ (reference sequence). J was trimmed by 5 bases and V by 4 bases; bases with no gene match: 4. The CDR3 sequence is CASSSDRAETQYF. The CDR3 DNA follows: TGTGCCAGCAGCTCCGACAGGGCGGAGACCCAGTACTTC.

This sequence joins TRBV7-9 and TRBJ2-3, with D maybe TRBD2 (5 bases). This CDR3 is 16 amino acids long. Germline V CDR1 and CDR2: SEHNR, FQNEAQ (reference sequence). V dropped 2 bases and J dropped 1 base, with 13 bases sitting between them. CDR3 sequence reads: CASSLISSGRTDTQYF. CDR3 in DNA: TGTGCCAGCAGCTTAATATCCAGCGGCCGCACAGATACGCAGTATTTT.

The CDR3 bases are TGTGCCAGTAGTATTAACCTAGCGGGGGCCAACACCGGGGAGCTGTTTTTT. As protein: CASSINLAGANTGELFF. The chain couples TRBV19 to TRBJ2-2; 10 bases map to TRBD2. Germline V gene data show CDR1 as LNHDA and CDR2 as SQIVND (reference sequence). The CDR3 has 17 amino acids. The V segment lost 3 bases and the J segment 2 bases; nucleotides outside the gene matches: 6.

The gene calls are TRBV19 and TRBJ2-7, with D maybe TRBD2 (6 bases). This CDR3 is 14 amino acids long. CDR1 and CDR2 (germline): LNHDA, SQIVND (reference sequence). V gave up 6 bases and J gave up 0 bases, with 12 bases separating them. For the CDR3, the DNA is TGTGCCAGTAGGAGCCGGGACTTCTCCTACGAGCAGTACTTC. This encodes CASRSRDFSYEQYF.